These 29 T cell receptor beta chains originate from one sample sequenced in a study of memory CD4+ T cells and cytomegalovirus serostatus. Single viable CD3+CD4+CD8-CD45RO+ cells were sorted as the memory CD4+ T cells. Libraries were prepared by immunoSEQ multiplex PCR; TCRdb keeps only in-frame clonotypes and omits some of them. The repertoire holds 70,000 to 95,000 clones, with 80% as singletons. Material for sequencing was memory CD4+ T cells from blood. The receptors here all came from an adult in good health and CMV-seronegative.

The chain links TRBV18 to TRBJ1-1; no clear D gene. V was trimmed by 4 bases and J by 4 bases, leaving 10 bases between them. The CDR3 is 13 residues long. CDR1 is KGHSH and CDR2 is LQKENI in the germline V gene. CDR3 sequence: CASSREGFTEAFF. The CDR3 coding sequence is TGTGCCAGCTCACGTGAAGGGTTCACTGAAGCTTTCTTT.

This clone has more than one count but fewer than ten. The chain links TRBV5-1 to TRBJ2-7, with TRBD2 matching 7 bases. This CDR3 is built from 14 residues. V shed 4 bases and J 6 bases; nucleotides not matched to a gene: 10. Germline CDR1 is SGHRS and CDR2 is YFSETQ. CDR3 loop: CASSPRGGRGEQYF. The CDR3 coding sequence is TGCGCCAGCAGCCCCCGGGGTGGGAGGGGCGAGCAGTACTTC.

The chain is built from TRBV15 and TRBJ1-2; a weak D match, TRBD1 (5 bases). Looked up from germline, CDR1 is LNHNV and CDR2 is YYDKDF (reference sequence). The V end was cut by 0 bases, the J end by 5 bases, with 13 bases between. The CDR3 loop spans 15 amino acids. The DNA for the CDR3 is TGTGCCACCAGCAGAGAAACGGCAGGGATTTATGGCTACACCTTC. Translation gives CATSRETAGIYGYTF.

On this clone: Other DNA sequences in this specimen translate into the identical CDR3. The genes are TRBV7-2 and TRBJ2-1; 14 nucleotides line up with TRBD2. Germline V gene lookup returns CDR1 SGHTA and CDR2 FQGNSA. The CDR3 spans 18 residues. The V and J ends lost 1 base and 0 bases, in that order; junction bases with no gene match: 2. CDR3 residues: CASSLVGLAGGSYNEQFF. DNA for the CDR3: TGTGCCAGCAGCTTAGTAGGACTAGCGGGGGGCTCCTACAATGAGCAGTTCTTC.

V gene TRBV25-1 combines with J gene TRBJ2-7; weak D call: TRBD2 (6 bases). CDR3 size: 14 residues. Between the trimmed V and J ends, which lost 1 base and 3 bases, there was a span of 10 bases. Germline values: CDR1 MGHDK, CDR2 SYGVNS. Here the CDR3 reads CASSEFGGFYEQYF. The CDR3 coding sequence is TGTGCCAGCAGTGAATTCGGGGGTTTCTACGAGCAGTACTTC.

This clone was seen at least ten times. This chain links TRBV20-1 with TRBJ1-6; D not certain. With 4 bases removed from V and 8 bases from J, the gap between germline ends came to 6 bases. Per germline, CDR1 DFQATT and CDR2 SNEGSKA (reference sequence). This CDR3 has 11 amino acids. The CDR3 is CSAIRDSPLHF. In DNA form, the CDR3 reads TGCAGTGCTATCCGGGATTCACCCCTCCACTTT.

The rearrangement links TRBV7-2 to TRBJ2-5, with D unclear. Deletions cut 0 bases from V and 3 bases from J, with 8 bases between. Germline V gene sequence: CDR1 SGHTA, CDR2 FQGNSA. The CDR3 covers 14 residues. The CDR3 here is CASSLARWKETQYF. The CDR3 DNA follows: TGTGCCAGCAGCTTAGCCAGGTGGAAAGAGACCCAGTACTTC. Variable domain in full (rest from reference TRBV7-2 and TRBJ2-5): GAGVSQSPSNKVTEKGKDVELRCDPISGHTALYWYRQSLGQGLEFLIYFQGNSAPDKSGLPSDRFSAERTGGSVSTLTIQRTQQEDSAVYLCASSLARWKETQYFGPGTRLLVL.

This chain connects TRBV5-1 to TRBJ2-2; D gene unclear. The CDR3 contains 13 residues. CDR1 and CDR2 (germline): SGHRS, YFSETQ. Trimming took 2 bases from V and 3 from J, leaving 5 bases between them. CDR3 sequence reads: CASSLVDTGELFF. Written as DNA, the CDR3 is TGCGCCAGCAGCTTAGTGGACACCGGGGAGCTGTTTTTT.

This chain links TRBV7-9 with TRBJ1-2; possibly TRBD1 for D (6 bases). The CDR3 is 13 amino acids. In germline, CDR1 is SEHNR, CDR2 FQNEAQ (reference sequence). Trimming took off 5 bases at V and 2 bases at J, with 9 bases between the two ends. CDR3: CASSVDRNYGYTF. CDR3 DNA sequence: TGTGCCAGCAGCGTAGACAGGAACTATGGCTACACCTTC.

CDR3 residues: CASTRLGPYEQYF. CDR3 nucleotides: TGTGCCAGTACCCGTCTAGGCCCATACGAGCAGTACTTC. The J gene is TRBJ2-7, the V gene TRBV6-6; D is uncertain. The germline gives CDR1 MNHNY, CDR2 SVGAGI (reference sequence). V dropped 9 bases and J dropped 4 bases, with 16 bases sitting between them. This CDR3 has 13 residues.

This clone was picked up a small number of times. The chain employs TRBV7-3 and TRBJ1-1, with D possibly being TRBD1 (6 bases). The CDR3 length is 13 residues. V was shortened by 0 bases and J by 4 bases, with 6 bases between the two germline ends. CDR1 and CDR2 from the germline V gene are SGHTA and FQGTGA. The CDR3 sequence is CASSLTGGTEAFF. The CDR3 nucleotides read TGTGCCAGCAGCTTAACAGGGGGCACTGAAGCTTTCTTT.

This chain joins TRBV5-1 and TRBJ2-1, with 10 positions matching TRBD2. Trimming removed 1 base from V and 8 bases from J; junction bases left unmatched: 9. Germline V gene lookup returns CDR1 SGHRS and CDR2 YFSETQ. This CDR3 is 16 amino acids long. This CDR3 reads CASSLSQRGGVDEQFF. The DNA for the CDR3 is TGCGCCAGCAGCTTGTCGCAGCGGGGGGGCGTAGATGAGCAGTTCTTC.

Regarding this clone: One junction end does not reproduce the germline sequence, and a read error may be involved. J is TRBJ1-1 and V is TRBV5-5; maybe TRBD1 (5 bases). The CDR3 sequence is 15 residues long. The V gene's germline CDR1 is SGHKS and CDR2 YYEKEE (reference sequence). The CDR3 spells CASGLVGGGNTEAFF. The CDR3 region has the DNA TGTGCCAGCGGCTTAGTCGGGGGGGGGAACACTGAAGCTTTCTTT.

J is TRBJ2-2 and V is TRBV7-2; D unclear. The germline V gene encodes CDR1 SGHTA and CDR2 FQGNSA. Trimming took 5 bases from V and 2 from J, leaving 12 bases between them. The CDR3 loop spans 15 amino acids. CDR3 protein: CASSLRITNTGELFF. DNA of the CDR3: TGTGCCAGCAGCCTTAGGATAACCAACACCGGGGAGCTGTTTTTT.

The CDR3 is CSVVVRVQETQYF. CDR3 coding DNA: TGCAGCGTTGTAGTCCGGGTCCAAGAGACCCAGTACTTC. V gene TRBV29-1 combines with J gene TRBJ2-5; D is uncertain. Trimming removed 4 bases at V and 1 base at J, with 10 bases between. CDR3 length: 13 amino acids. CDR1 and CDR2 from the germline V gene are SQVTM and ANQGSEA.

The rearrangement joins TRBV28 to TRBJ1-4, with 9 bases aligning to TRBD1. The CDR3 has 15 residues. The germline V gene encodes CDR1 MDHEN and CDR2 SYDVKM. V lost 2 bases and J lost 5; bases outside the gene matches: 3. The CDR3 DNA reads TGTGCCAGCAGTTTAGGGGGGACAGGGAATGAAAAACTGTTTTTT. Residues: CASSLGGTGNEKLFF.

V gene TRBV30 combines with J gene TRBJ2-5; D unresolved. CDR1 and CDR2 from the germline V gene are GTSNPN and SVGIG (reference sequence). V dropped 2 bases and J dropped 5 bases, with 9 bases sitting between them. CDR3 length equals 12 residues. This CDR3 reads CAWSYPPETQYF. Here the CDR3 DNA reads TGTGCCTGGAGTTACCCCCCGGAGACCCAGTACTTC.

This clone showed up just a few times. CDR3 DNA sequence: TGTGCCAGTAGTTCCCGGGGACGCCGAATGAACACTGAAGCTTTCTTT. Protein product: CASSSRGRRMNTEAFF. V and J are TRBV19 and TRBJ1-1, with D possibly matching TRBD1 (5 bases). Trimming stripped 5 bases from V and 0 bases from J, with 16 bases between. The CDR3 length is 16 residues. The germline V gene encodes CDR1 LNHDA and CDR2 SQIVND (reference sequence).

DNA of the CDR3: TGTGCCCCCAAGGGAGCGTCCCCTCCTGATGGCTACACCTTC. Protein sequence: CAPKGASPPDGYTF. This chain joins TRBV6-5 and TRBJ1-2, with D unclear. Between the trimmed V and J ends, which lost 11 bases and 6 bases, there was a span of 22 bases. CDR1 MNHEY and CDR2 SVGAGI come from the germline V gene. There are 14 residues in the CDR3.

The genes are TRBV6-1 and TRBJ1-6; TRBD1 agrees at 7 bases. The CDR3 consists of 13 residues. With 8 bases clipped from V and 4 bases from J, the junction kept 2 bases outside the gene matches. The germline V gene encodes CDR1 MNHNS and CDR2 SASEGT. Here the CDR3 reads CASVGQYNSPLHF. CDR3 bases: TGTGCCAGCGTGGGACAGTATAATTCACCCCTCCACTTT.

The chain carries TRBV7-2 and TRBJ2-3; TRBD2 matches at 14 bases. V dropped 0 bases and J dropped 1; count of bases not matched to a gene: 3. Germline V CDR1 and CDR2: SGHTA, FQGNSA. This CDR3 is built from 18 residues. DNA for the CDR3: TGTGCCAGCAGCTTAGCAGGGACTAGCGGGGGTGGCACAGATACGCAGTATTTT. Its translation: CASSLAGTSGGGTDTQYF.

The sample holds many counts of this clone. This sequence joins TRBV7-2 and TRBJ2-1, with 8 bases identical to TRBD1. Germline lookup yields CDR1 SGHTA and CDR2 FQGNSA. The CDR3 is 16 residues long. Trimming removed 3 bases from V and 4 bases from J; junction bases left unmatched: 8. CDR3 in amino acids: CASSFLSTGGYNEQFF. The DNA for the CDR3 is TGTGCCAGCAGCTTTCTTAGTACAGGGGGTTACAATGAGCAGTTCTTC.

V and J are TRBV2 and TRBJ2-7; tentatively, D is TRBD2 (6 bases). Germline CDR1 reads SNHLY; CDR2 reads FYNNEI. The length of the CDR3 is 15 residues. V dropped 4 bases and J dropped 0 bases, with 13 bases sitting between them. CDR3 residues: CASSVGGTGSYEQYF. CDR3 bases: TGTGCCAGCAGTGTCGGCGGGACCGGCTCCTACGAGCAGTACTTC.

Here the CDR3 reads CASSYEGWKAFF. In DNA form, the CDR3 reads TGTGCCAGCAGTTACGAGGGTTGGAAAGCTTTCTTT. The rearrangement joins TRBV6-6 to TRBJ1-1; D is undetermined. CDR1 and CDR2 (germline): MNHNY, SVGAGI (reference sequence). Trimming stripped 2 bases from V and 9 bases from J, with 10 bases between. The CDR3 consists of 12 residues.

The chain carries TRBV6-1 and TRBJ2-7; 9 bases fit TRBD1. CDR3 length: 17 amino acids. The V gene end was trimmed by 3 bases and the J gene end by 2 bases; junction bases not matched to a gene: 11. Germline V gene data show CDR1 as MNHNS and CDR2 as SASEGT. The CDR3 sequence: CASSDGGQGLRAYEQYF. The CDR3 DNA is TGTGCCAGCAGTGATGGGGGACAGGGCCTTAGGGCCTACGAGCAGTACTTC.

V usage is TRBV5-1 and J usage is TRBJ2-3, with TRBD1 matching 9 bases. Germline V gene data show CDR1 as SGHRS and CDR2 as YFSETQ. J lost 1 base, V lost 1 base, and 25 bases had no gene match. The length of the CDR3 is 23 residues. The CDR3 nucleotides read TGCGCCAGCAGCTTGCCGTCCCGGGACAGGGATCAGTCAGCTGGTTGGGGCACAGATACGCAGTATTTT. Its protein is CASSLPSRDRDQSAGWGTDTQYF.

The chain combines TRBV28 with TRBJ1-1, with TRBD1 as a possible D gene (6 bases). The germline V and J ends were trimmed by 4 bases and 5 bases, with 11 bases remaining between them. The CDR3 covers 13 residues. CDR1 is MDHEN and CDR2 is SYDVKM in the germline V gene. The CDR3 sequence: CASSSPGATEAFF. CDR3 nucleotides: TGTGCCAGCAGTTCACCAGGGGCTACTGAAGCTTTCTTT. The full variable domain, in which reference TRBV28 and TRBJ1-1 provide the parts outside the CDR3, is DVKVTQSSRYLVKRTGEKVFLECVQDMDHENMFWYRQDPGLGLRLIYFSYDVKMKEKGDIPEGYSVSREKKERFSLILESASTNQTSMYLCASSSPGATEAFFGQGTRLTVV.

The V call is TRBV5-1, the J call TRBJ2-1; 8 bases line up with TRBD1. Germline assignment: CDR1 SGHRS and CDR2 YFSETQ. V trimming: 0 bases; J trimming: 5 bases; junction bases outside the gene matches: 4. This CDR3 comprises 15 residues. In nucleotides, the CDR3 is TGCGCCAGCAGCTTGGGGCACAGGGGGAACAATGAGCAGTTCTTC. Translated, it gives CASSLGHRGNNEQFF.

The chain recombines TRBV5-6 with TRBJ1-2; 11 nucleotides align to TRBD1. The CDR3 is 13 residues long. The J segment lost 7 bases and the V segment lost 3 bases, leaving 2 bases of the junction unmatched. Germline V gene lookup returns CDR1 SGHDT and CDR2 YYEEEE. In DNA form, the CDR3 reads TGTGCCAGCAGCTGGACAGGGGGCAGTGGCTACACCTTC. Its protein product is CASSWTGGSGYTF.